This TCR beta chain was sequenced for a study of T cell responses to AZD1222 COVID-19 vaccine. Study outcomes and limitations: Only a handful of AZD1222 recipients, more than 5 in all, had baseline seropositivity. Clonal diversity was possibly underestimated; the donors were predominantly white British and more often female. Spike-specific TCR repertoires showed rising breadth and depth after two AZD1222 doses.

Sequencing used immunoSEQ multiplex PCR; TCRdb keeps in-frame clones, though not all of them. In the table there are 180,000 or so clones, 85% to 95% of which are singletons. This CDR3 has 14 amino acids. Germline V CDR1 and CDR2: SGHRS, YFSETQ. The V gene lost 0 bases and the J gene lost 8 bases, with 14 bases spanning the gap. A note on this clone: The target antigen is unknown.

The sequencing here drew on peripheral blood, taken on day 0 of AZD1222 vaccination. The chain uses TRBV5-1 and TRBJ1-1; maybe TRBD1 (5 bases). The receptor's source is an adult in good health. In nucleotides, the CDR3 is TGCGCCAGCAGCTTGGGAATTACGACAGAAGAAGCTTTCTTT. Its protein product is CASSLGITTEEAFF.